The 5 T cell receptor beta chains below come from one sample, sequenced in a study of T cells after yellow fever vaccination. TCRdb itself ran the 5' RACE reads through MiXCR, one entry per CDR3 protein. Here the sample spans some 350,000 distinct CDR3 sequences, approximately 4.2% being singletons. Here the sequenced sample was PBMCs, taken 5 days after the yellow fever booster vaccination. These receptor sequences come from a man aged 18 to 29 who received the YFV17D yellow fever vaccine.

This chain connects TRBV7-9 to TRBJ1-6; the D is unclear. Deletions cut 7 bases from V and 7 bases from J, with 5 bases between. This CDR3 is built from 11 residues. The germline CDR1 and CDR2 sequences are SEHNR and FQNEAQ (reference sequence). CDR3 bases: TGTGCCAGCACTCGGAATTCACCCCTCCACTTT. As protein: CASTRNSPLHF.

The gene calls are TRBV29-1 and TRBJ2-5; 13 nucleotides agree with TRBD2. Unmatched junction bases numbered 13, after V lost 4 bases and J lost 2 bases. The CDR3 is 18 residues long. Germline loops: CDR1 SQVTM, CDR2 ANQGSEA. DNA of the CDR3: TGCAGCGTTGCTGGACTAGCGGGGGACGACGCCCCACAAGAGACCCAGTACTTC. This encodes CSVAGLAGDDAPQETQYF.

This clonotype appeared a few times. CDR3 sequence reads: CSARDWLGRTQAGDTQYF. The DNA of the CDR3 is TGCAGTGCTAGAGATTGGCTAGGACGAACACAGGCAGGGGATACGCAGTATTTT. This rearrangement joins TRBV20-1 to TRBJ2-3; D is possibly TRBD1 (5 bases). The CDR3 runs 18 residues. V lost 0 bases, J lost 6 bases, and 25 bases lay in between. Looked up from germline, CDR1 is DFQATT and CDR2 is SNEGSKA (reference sequence).

This clonotype has more than one count but fewer than ten. This chain uses TRBV6-5 with TRBJ1-6; TRBD1 matches at 7 bases. CDR3 size: 15 residues. Germline trimming cut 2 bases from V and 10 bases from J; bases unmatched to any gene: 8. Looked up from germline, CDR1 is MNHEY and CDR2 is SVGAGI. Here the CDR3 DNA reads TGTGCCAGCAGTTACCTCGACAGGGTTCGGTCACCCCTCCACTTT. Its translation is CASSYLDRVRSPLHF.

This clonotype was observed at least ten times. The V gene is TRBV5-1, the J gene TRBJ2-7; 10 nucleotides line up with TRBD2. Per the germline V gene, CDR1 is SGHRS and CDR2 is YFSETQ. This CDR3 comprises 14 residues. V lost 7 bases and J lost 0; bases outside the gene matches: 4. The CDR3 DNA is TGCGCCAGCGGACTAGCGGTAAGCTCCTACGAGCAGTACTTC. It is translated as CASGLAVSSYEQYF.